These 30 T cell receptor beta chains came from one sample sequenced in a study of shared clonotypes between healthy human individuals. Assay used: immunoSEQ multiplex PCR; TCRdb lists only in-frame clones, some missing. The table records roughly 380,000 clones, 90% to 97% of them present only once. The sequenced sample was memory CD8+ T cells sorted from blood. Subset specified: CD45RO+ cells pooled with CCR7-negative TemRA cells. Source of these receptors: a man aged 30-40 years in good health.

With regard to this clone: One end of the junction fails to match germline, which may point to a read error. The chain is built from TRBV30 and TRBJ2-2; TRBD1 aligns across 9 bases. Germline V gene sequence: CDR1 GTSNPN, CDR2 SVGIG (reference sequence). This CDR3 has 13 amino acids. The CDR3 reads CAWSDRGQRGAVF. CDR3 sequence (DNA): TGTGCCTGGAGTGACAGGGGGCAGCGGGGAGCTGTTTTT. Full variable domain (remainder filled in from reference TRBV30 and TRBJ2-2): SQTIHQWPATLVQPVGSPLSLECTVEGTSNPNLYWYRQAAGRGLQLLFYSVGIGQISSEVPQNLSASRPQDRQFILSSKKLLLSDSGFYLCAWSDRGQRGAVFGEGSRLTVL.

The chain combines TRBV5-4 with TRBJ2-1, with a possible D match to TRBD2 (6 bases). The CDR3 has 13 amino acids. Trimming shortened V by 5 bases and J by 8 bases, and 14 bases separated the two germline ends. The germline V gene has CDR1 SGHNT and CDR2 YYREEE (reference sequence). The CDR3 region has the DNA TGTGCCAGCAGTCAGAGACTAGACCATGAGCAGTTCTTC. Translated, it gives CASSQRLDHEQFF.

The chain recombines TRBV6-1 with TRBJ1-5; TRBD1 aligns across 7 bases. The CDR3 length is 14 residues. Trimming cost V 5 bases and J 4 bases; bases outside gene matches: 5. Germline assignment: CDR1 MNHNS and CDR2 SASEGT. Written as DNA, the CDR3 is TGTGCCAGCAGTCAACTACAGGGGAATCAGCCCCAGCATTTT. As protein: CASSQLQGNQPQHF.

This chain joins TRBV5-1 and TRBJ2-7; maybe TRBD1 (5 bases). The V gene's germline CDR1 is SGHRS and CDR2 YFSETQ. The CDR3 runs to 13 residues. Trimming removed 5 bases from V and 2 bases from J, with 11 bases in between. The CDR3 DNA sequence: TGCGCCAGCAGTCGCAGGGAAACCTACGAGCAGTACTTC. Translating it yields CASSRRETYEQYF.

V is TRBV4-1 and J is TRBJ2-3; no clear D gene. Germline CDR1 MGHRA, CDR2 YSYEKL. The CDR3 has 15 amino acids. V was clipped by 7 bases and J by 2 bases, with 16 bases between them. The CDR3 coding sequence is TGCGCCAGCACCCCGGAGCTAGGCGACACAGATACGCAGTATTTT. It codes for CASTPELGDTDTQYF.

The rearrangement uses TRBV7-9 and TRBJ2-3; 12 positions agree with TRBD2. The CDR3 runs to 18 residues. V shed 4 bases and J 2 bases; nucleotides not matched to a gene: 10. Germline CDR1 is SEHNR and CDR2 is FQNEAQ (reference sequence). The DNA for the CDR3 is TGTGCCAGCAGCTCCAGACTAGCGGGAGACCTCCCCACAGATACGCAGTATTTT. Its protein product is CASSSRLAGDLPTDTQYF. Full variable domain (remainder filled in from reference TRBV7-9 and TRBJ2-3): DTGVSQNPRHKITKRGQNVTFRCDPISEHNRLYWYRQTLGQGPEFLTYFQNEAQLEKSRLLSDRFSAERPKGSFSTLEIQRTEQGDSAMYLCASSSRLAGDLPTDTQYFGPGTRLTVL.

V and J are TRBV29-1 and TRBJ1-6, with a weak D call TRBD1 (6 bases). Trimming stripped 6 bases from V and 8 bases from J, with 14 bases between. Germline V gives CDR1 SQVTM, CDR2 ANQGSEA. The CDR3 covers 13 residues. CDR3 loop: CSVRRGADSPLHF. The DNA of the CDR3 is TGCAGCGTCCGAAGGGGGGCGGATTCACCCCTCCACTTT.

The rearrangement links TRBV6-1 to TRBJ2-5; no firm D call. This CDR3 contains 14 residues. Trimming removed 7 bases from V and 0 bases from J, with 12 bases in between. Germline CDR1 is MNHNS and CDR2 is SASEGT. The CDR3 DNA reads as TGTGCCAGCACTTACAGCCTTTACCAAGAGACCCAGTACTTC. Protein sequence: CASTYSLYQETQYF.

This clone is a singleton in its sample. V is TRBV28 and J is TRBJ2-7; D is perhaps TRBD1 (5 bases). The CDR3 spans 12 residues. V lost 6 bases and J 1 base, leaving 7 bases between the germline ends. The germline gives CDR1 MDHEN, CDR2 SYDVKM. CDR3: CASRRQSYEQYF. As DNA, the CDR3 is TGTGCCAGCAGAAGACAGTCCTACGAGCAGTACTTC.

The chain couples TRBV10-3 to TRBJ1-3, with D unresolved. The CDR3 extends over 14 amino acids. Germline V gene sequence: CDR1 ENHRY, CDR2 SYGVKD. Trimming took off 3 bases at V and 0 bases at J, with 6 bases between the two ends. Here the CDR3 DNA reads TGTGCCATCAGTGACGGCTACTCTGGAAACACCATATATTTT. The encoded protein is CAISDGYSGNTIYF.

The chain's CDR3 is CASSQTLAGLTYEQYF. The CDR3 DNA is TGCGCCAGCAGCCAAACTCTAGCGGGGTTAACCTACGAGCAGTACTTC. This chain connects TRBV4-1 to TRBJ2-7, with 9 bases lining up with TRBD2. The ends lost 2 bases at V and 2 bases at J; junction bases unmatched: 7. Germline V lookup: CDR1 MGHRA, CDR2 YSYEKL. The CDR3 spans 16 residues.

The CDR3 sequence is CASSFQTGPGNTIYF. The CDR3 nucleotides are TGCGCCAGCAGCTTTCAAACAGGACCAGGAAACACCATATATTTT. The V gene is TRBV5-1, the J gene TRBJ1-3; a weak D match, TRBD1 (5 bases). Trimming removed 2 bases at V and 4 bases at J, with 13 bases between. The germline V gene has CDR1 SGHRS and CDR2 YFSETQ. There are 15 residues in the CDR3.

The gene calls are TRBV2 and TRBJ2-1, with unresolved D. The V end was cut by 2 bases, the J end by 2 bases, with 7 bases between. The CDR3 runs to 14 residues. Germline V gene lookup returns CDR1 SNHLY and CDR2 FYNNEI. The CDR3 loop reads CASSEMVTYNEQFF. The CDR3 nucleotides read TGTGCCAGCAGTGAAATGGTTACCTACAATGAGCAGTTCTTC.

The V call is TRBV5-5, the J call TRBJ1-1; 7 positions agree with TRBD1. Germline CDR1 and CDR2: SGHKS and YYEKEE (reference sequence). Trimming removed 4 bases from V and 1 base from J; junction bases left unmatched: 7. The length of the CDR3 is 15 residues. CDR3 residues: CASSPPRTGNTEAFF. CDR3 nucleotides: TGTGCCAGCAGCCCACCCCGGACAGGGAACACTGAAGCTTTCTTT.

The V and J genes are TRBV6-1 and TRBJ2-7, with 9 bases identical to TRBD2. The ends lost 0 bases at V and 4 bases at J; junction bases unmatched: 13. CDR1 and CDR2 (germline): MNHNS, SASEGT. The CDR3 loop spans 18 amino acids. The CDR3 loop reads CASSEAIFLAGGPYEQYF. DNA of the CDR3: TGTGCCAGCAGTGAAGCGATTTTCTTGGCGGGAGGGCCGTACGAGCAGTACTTC.

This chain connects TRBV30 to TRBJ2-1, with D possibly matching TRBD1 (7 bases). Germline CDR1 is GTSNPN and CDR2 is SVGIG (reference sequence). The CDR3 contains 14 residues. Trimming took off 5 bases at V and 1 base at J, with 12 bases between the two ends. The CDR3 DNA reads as TGTGCCTGGGGCCCAGGGGGGTCCTACAATGAGCAGTTCTTC. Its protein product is CAWGPGGSYNEQFF.

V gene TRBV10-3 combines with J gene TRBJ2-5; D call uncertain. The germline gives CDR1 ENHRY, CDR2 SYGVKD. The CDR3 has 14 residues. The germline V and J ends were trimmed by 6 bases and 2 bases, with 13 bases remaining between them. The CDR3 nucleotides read TGTGCCATCAGCCGACTTAGCTTACAAGAGACCCAGTACTTC. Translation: CAISRLSLQETQYF.

Here the CDR3 DNA reads TGCGCCAGCAGCCCAACAGGGGGCACCGGGGAGCTGTTTTTT. Translated, it gives CASSPTGGTGELFF. The J gene is TRBJ2-2, the V gene TRBV5-1; TRBD1 matches at 8 bases. This CDR3 region has 14 residues. J lost 4 bases, V lost 4 bases, and 3 bases had no gene match. CDR1 and CDR2 from the germline V gene are SGHRS and YFSETQ.

The CDR3 region has the DNA TGTGCCAGCAGCTTAGGCTCTGGGCTCGCCTTCGAGCAGTACTTC. Its protein is CASSLGSGLAFEQYF. V gene TRBV7-9 combines with J gene TRBJ2-7; D is unclear. V lost 1 base, J lost 6 bases, and 16 bases lay in between. The CDR3 consists of 15 residues. Germline V gene lookup returns CDR1 SEHNR and CDR2 FQNEAQ (reference sequence).

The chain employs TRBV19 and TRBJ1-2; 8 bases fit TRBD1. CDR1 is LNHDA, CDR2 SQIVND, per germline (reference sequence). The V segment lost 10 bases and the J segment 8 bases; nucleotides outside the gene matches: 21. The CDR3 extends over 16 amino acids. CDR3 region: CATLRPGQDRNGGYTF. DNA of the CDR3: TGTGCCACCCTTAGACCGGGACAGGACCGAAACGGAGGCTACACCTTC. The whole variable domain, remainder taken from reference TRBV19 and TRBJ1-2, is DGGITQSPKYLFRKEGQNVTLSCEQNLNHDAMYWYRQDPGQGLRLIYYSQIVNDFQKGDIAEGYSVSREKKESFPLTVTSAQKNPTAFYLCATLRPGQDRNGGYTFGSGTRLTVV.

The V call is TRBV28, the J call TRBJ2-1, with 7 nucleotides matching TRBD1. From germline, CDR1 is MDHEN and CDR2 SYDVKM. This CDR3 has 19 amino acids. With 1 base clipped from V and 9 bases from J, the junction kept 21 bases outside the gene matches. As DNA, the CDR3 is TGTGCCAGCAGTTTATACCGCCTAAACAAAGACAGGGAAGACGGTGAGCAGTTCTTC. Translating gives CASSLYRLNKDREDGEQFF.

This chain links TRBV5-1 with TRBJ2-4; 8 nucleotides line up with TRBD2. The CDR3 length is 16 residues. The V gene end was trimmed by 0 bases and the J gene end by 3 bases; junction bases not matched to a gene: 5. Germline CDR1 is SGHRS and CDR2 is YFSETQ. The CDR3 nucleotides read TGCGCCAGCAGCTTGGGAAGCGGGGGCCGCAAAAACATTCAGTACTTC. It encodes CASSLGSGGRKNIQYF.

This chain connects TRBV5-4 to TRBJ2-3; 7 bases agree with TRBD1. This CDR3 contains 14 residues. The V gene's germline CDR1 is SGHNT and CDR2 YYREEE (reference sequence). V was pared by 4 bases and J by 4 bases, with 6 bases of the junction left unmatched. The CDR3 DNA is TGTGCCAGCAGCCCTCAGACAGGGCCAGATACGCAGTATTTT. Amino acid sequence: CASSPQTGPDTQYF.

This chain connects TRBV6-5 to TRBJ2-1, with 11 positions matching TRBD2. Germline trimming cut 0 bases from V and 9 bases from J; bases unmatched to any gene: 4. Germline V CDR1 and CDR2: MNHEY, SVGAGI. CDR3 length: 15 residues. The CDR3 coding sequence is TGTGCCAGCAGTTACTCAACTAGCGGGAGCGCTGAGCAGTTCTTC. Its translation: CASSYSTSGSAEQFF.

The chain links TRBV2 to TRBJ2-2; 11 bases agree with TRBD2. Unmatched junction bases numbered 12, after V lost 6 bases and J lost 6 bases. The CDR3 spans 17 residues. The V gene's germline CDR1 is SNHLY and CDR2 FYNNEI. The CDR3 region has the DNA TGTGCCAGCAGGGCAACTAGCGGGGGCTTTGGGGCCGGGGAGCTGTTTTTT. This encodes CASRATSGGFGAGELFF.

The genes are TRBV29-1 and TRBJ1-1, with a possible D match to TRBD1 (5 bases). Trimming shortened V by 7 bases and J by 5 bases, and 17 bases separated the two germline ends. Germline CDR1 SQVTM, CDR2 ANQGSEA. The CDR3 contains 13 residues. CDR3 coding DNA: TGCAGCGCCGGGGGTCAGGGAAGAACTGAAGCTTTCTTT. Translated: CSAGGQGRTEAFF.

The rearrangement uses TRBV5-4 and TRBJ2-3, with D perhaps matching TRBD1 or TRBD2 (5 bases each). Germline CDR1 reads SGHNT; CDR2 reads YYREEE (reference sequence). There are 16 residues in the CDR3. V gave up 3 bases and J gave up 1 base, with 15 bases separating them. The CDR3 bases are TGTGCCAGCAGCTCCCTAACCCAGGGAGGCACAGATACGCAGTATTTT. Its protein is CASSSLTQGGTDTQYF.

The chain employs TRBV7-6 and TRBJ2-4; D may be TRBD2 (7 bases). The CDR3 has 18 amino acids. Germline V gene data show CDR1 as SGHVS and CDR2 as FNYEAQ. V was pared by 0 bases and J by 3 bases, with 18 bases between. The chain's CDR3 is CASSLAAGAGVVKNIQYF. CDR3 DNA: TGTGCCAGCAGCTTAGCGGCGGGGGCTGGTGTTGTCAAAAACATTCAGTACTTC.

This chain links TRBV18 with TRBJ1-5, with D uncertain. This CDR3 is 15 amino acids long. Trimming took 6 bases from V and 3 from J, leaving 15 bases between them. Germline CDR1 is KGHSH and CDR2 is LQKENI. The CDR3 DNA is TGTGCCAGCTCGGGGAACGGCGGCCCCAATCAGCCCCAGCATTTT. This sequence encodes CASSGNGGPNQPQHF.

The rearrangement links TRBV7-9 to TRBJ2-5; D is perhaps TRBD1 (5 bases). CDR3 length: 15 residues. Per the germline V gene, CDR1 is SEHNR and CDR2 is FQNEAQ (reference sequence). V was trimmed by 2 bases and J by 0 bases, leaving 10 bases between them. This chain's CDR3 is CASSLSTGYQETQYF. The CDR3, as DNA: TGTGCCAGCAGCTTATCAACAGGCTACCAAGAGACCCAGTACTTC.